The entry below gives a single T cell receptor (beta chain) sequence along with its context. Trimming shortened V by 6 bases and J by 10 bases, and 14 bases separated the two germline ends. Germline V gene sequence: CDR1 SGHNT, CDR2 YYREEE (reference sequence). The length of the CDR3 is 12 residues. An amount of RNA that ranged from roughly 0.45 to 1 ug was reverse transcribed with random hexamers. TCR beta CDR3 was amplified by immunoSEQ covering 54 Vbeta and 13 Jbeta. TCRdb recomputed calls from the immunoSEQ multiplex PCR reads with MiXCR, one row per CDR3 protein. The table has about 80,000 distinct CDR3 sequences, around 94% seen once. This sample is part of a study of CD8 T cells in Susac syndrome. Bulk CD8+ and CD4+ cells came from magnetic negative isolation; CD8+ TEMRA by FACS.

This clonotype was obtained from a human donor in good health. This sequence joins TRBV5-4 and TRBJ2-1, with D perhaps matching TRBD2 (7 bases). The sequencing sample was made of CD8+ T cells from PBMCs. CDR3 amino acids: CASMGGRREQFF. The DNA for the CDR3 is TGTGCCAGCATGGGGGGGCGCCGGGAGCAGTTCTTC.